This TCR beta chain stems from a study of blood T cell repertoires in COVID-19. This CDR3 contains 16 residues. The V end lost 0 bases, the J end lost 0 bases, and 13 bases lay between the germline ends. Profiling relied on immunoSEQ multiplex PCR, and the TCRdb table lists in-frame clones only, not all of them. The profile shows 140,000 to 150,000 clones, 84% of them singletons. This clone was observed once. The receptor was derived from a man in his 60s with active or convalescent COVID-19. The specimen sequenced was peripheral blood. This chain links TRBV5-3 with TRBJ2-7, with unresolved D. TRBV5-3 is an ORF; its function is uncertain. The CDR3, as DNA: TGTGCCAGAAGCTTGGACCCAGACTTGTACTCCTACGAGCAGTACGTC. Translating gives CARSLDPDLYSYEQYV.